Presented here are 29 T cell receptor beta chains from one specimen sequenced in a study of blood T cell repertoires in COVID-19. Profiled with immunoSEQ multiplex PCR; TCRdb holds only in-frame clones, not every one. The sample consists of about 120,000 clones, over 75% of them appearing once. The sequenced sample was peripheral blood. These receptors all come from a man at least 80 years old with acute or convalescent COVID-19.

This chain joins TRBV7-9 and TRBJ1-6; 8 nucleotides align to TRBD1. V shed 6 bases and J 7 bases; nucleotides not matched to a gene: 8. The CDR3 covers 15 residues. Germline V CDR1 and CDR2: SEHNR, FQNEAQ (reference sequence). The CDR3 is CASSPYQGANSPLHF. The CDR3 nucleotides are TGTGCCAGCAGTCCCTATCAGGGGGCGAATTCACCCCTCCACTTT.

The V call is TRBV2, the J call TRBJ1-5; D is undetermined. Looked up from germline, CDR1 is SNHLY and CDR2 is FYNNEI. V was pared by 2 bases and J by 1 base, with 12 bases between. The CDR3 covers 16 residues. CDR3 sequence reads: CASSEYSGWSNQPQHF. CDR3 sequence (DNA): TGTGCCAGCAGTGAATATTCCGGGTGGAGCAATCAGCCCCAGCATTTT.

This clone was counted a few times. The chain couples TRBV2 to TRBJ2-7; 8 bases fit TRBD2. V trimming: 5 bases; J trimming: 5 bases; junction bases outside the gene matches: 8. Germline CDR1 reads SNHLY; CDR2 reads FYNNEI. This CDR3 is 14 amino acids long. The CDR3 region is CASSTRTSLNEQYF. Written as DNA, the CDR3 is TGTGCCAGCAGTACCCGGACTAGCCTTAACGAGCAGTACTTC.

The V gene is TRBV11-2, the J gene TRBJ2-1; 10 bases agree with TRBD2. Germline loops: CDR1 SGHAT, CDR2 FQNNGV. The CDR3 runs to 15 residues. Germline trimming cut 4 bases from V and 8 bases from J; bases unmatched to any gene: 8. CDR3 bases: TGTGCCAGCAGCTCTTCTAGCGGGAGTACATATGAGCAGTTCTTC. Protein product: CASSSSSGSTYEQFF.

About this clone itself: Within the sample, other DNA sequences also encode this same CDR3. The chain uses TRBV5-4 and TRBJ1-5; no firm D call. Looked up from germline, CDR1 is SGHNT and CDR2 is YYREEE (reference sequence). CDR3 length: 15 amino acids. With 0 bases removed from V and 0 bases from J, the gap between germline ends came to 7 bases. The CDR3 is CASSLGGDSNQPQHF. The CDR3 DNA is TGTGCCAGCAGCTTGGGCGGAGATAGCAATCAGCCCCAGCATTTT.

The V gene is TRBV6-5, the J gene TRBJ1-2, with D possibly matching TRBD1 (6 bases). V lost 4 bases and J lost 8, with 14 bases in between. The CDR3 covers 13 residues. Germline V gene sequence: CDR1 MNHEY, CDR2 SVGAGI. CDR3 bases: TGTGCCAGCAGTTTAGAACAGGGCTACGGCTACACCTTC. Protein: CASSLEQGYGYTF.

V and J are TRBV15 and TRBJ2-2, with 14 nucleotides matching TRBD2. J was trimmed by 9 bases and V by 1 base; bases with no gene match: 4. The CDR3 has 16 amino acids. Germline values: CDR1 LNHNV, CDR2 YYDKDF (reference sequence). CDR3 loop: CATSRGGLAGVRELFF. The CDR3 coding sequence is TGTGCCACCAGCAGAGGGGGACTAGCGGGAGTCCGGGAGCTGTTTTTT.

The table lists this clone with a few counts. The chain links TRBV6-5 to TRBJ2-7; 8 bases fit TRBD2. V shed 4 bases, J shed 7 bases, and the junction held 6 bases outside the gene matches. Germline CDR1 and CDR2: MNHEY and SVGAGI. The CDR3 covers 13 residues. CDR3 coding DNA: TGTGCCAGCAGTTTTAACCGGGAGGGGGAGCAGTACTTC. It yields the protein CASSFNREGEQYF.

The chain is built from TRBV28 and TRBJ1-1; 9 bases match TRBD1. V lost 6 bases and J lost 5; bases outside the gene matches: 10. CDR1 and CDR2 (germline): MDHEN, SYDVKM. The CDR3 loop spans 15 amino acids. The chain's CDR3 is CASRDRGAVGTEAFF. The CDR3 DNA follows: TGTGCCAGCAGAGACAGGGGGGCCGTTGGGACTGAAGCTTTCTTT.

This chain connects TRBV7-2 to TRBJ1-4; 7 positions agree with TRBD1. Germline values: CDR1 SGHTA, CDR2 FQGNSA. V lost 5 bases to trimming and J lost 14 bases; unmatched junction nucleotides: 14. The CDR3 contains 14 residues. The CDR3 DNA follows: TGTGCCAGCAGCACTCAGGGGGTCGGAGCAATGCTGTTTTTT. As protein: CASSTQGVGAMLFF. The complete variable domain, with remaining parts taken from reference TRBV7-2 and TRBJ1-4, reads GAGVSQSPSNKVTEKGKDVELRCDPISGHTALYWYRQSLGQGLEFLIYFQGNSAPDKSGLPSDRFSAERTGGSVSTLTIQRTQQEDSAVYLCASSTQGVGAMLFFGSGTQLSVL.

This clone has a handful of counts. The J gene is TRBJ2-3, the V gene TRBV2; no clear D gene. Trimming cost V 0 bases and J 5 bases, with 18 bases left between them. There are 17 residues in the CDR3. The V gene's germline CDR1 is SNHLY and CDR2 FYNNEI. The CDR3 DNA reads as TGTGCCAGCAGTGAAGCCCCCCCCGGCCAGCCGGGAGATACGCAGTATTTT. It yields the protein CASSEAPPGQPGDTQYF.

The chain recombines TRBV7-3 with TRBJ1-2, with a tentative D call TRBD1 (5 bases). The CDR3 runs to 13 residues. V was trimmed by 1 base and J by 7 bases, leaving 10 bases between them. Germline CDR1 SGHTA, CDR2 FQGTGA. This chain's CDR3 is CASSLNGGSGYTF. Written as DNA, the CDR3 is TGTGCCAGCAGCTTAAACGGGGGAAGTGGCTACACCTTC.

This sequence joins TRBV5-1 and TRBJ1-2; D unresolved. V shed 2 bases and J shed 7 bases, with 12 bases lying between them. Germline V CDR1 and CDR2: SGHRS, YFSETQ. The length of the CDR3 is 13 residues. CDR3 loop: CASSLSTVSGYTF. CDR3 sequence (DNA): TGCGCCAGCAGCTTAAGCACCGTTAGTGGCTACACCTTC. Variable domain in full (rest from reference TRBV5-1 and TRBJ1-2): KAGVTQTPRYLIKTRGQQVTLSCSPISGHRSVSWYQQTPGQGLQFLFEYFSETQRNKGNFPGRFSGRQFSNSRSEMNVSTLELGDSALYLCASSLSTVSGYTFGSGTRLTVV.

The CDR3 DNA reads TGCGCCAGCAGCTTGTGGGGGACTGTCCAGGGTATGAACACTGAAGCTTTCTTT. As protein: CASSLWGTVQGMNTEAFF. The V and J genes are TRBV5-1 and TRBJ1-1; a weak D match, TRBD1 (5 bases). Germline V gene data show CDR1 as SGHRS and CDR2 as YFSETQ. V shed 1 base and J shed 0 bases, with 19 bases lying between them. The length of the CDR3 is 18 residues.

The chain is built from TRBV28 and TRBJ2-1, with a tentative D call TRBD2 (6 bases). V was shortened by 3 bases and J by 6 bases, with 15 bases between the two germline ends. Germline CDR1 is MDHEN and CDR2 is SYDVKM. The CDR3 runs 15 residues. Here the CDR3 reads CASSLDTPGGNEQFF. CDR3 nucleotide sequence: TGTGCCAGCAGTTTGGATACACCCGGGGGCAATGAGCAGTTCTTC.

The chain employs TRBV5-4 and TRBJ1-1; 8 bases match TRBD1. Trimming took 4 bases from V and 7 from J; bases not matched to a gene: 12. CDR1 is SGHNT and CDR2 is YYREEE in the germline V gene (reference sequence). The CDR3 contains 15 residues. The CDR3 DNA sequence: TGTGCCAGCAGCGGACGACAGGGGCGCGGTCATGAAGCTTTCTTT. This codes for CASSGRQGRGHEAFF.

This clone occurred once. V is TRBV10-1 and J is TRBJ2-7, with D tentatively TRBD2 (6 bases). V was pared by 3 bases and J by 0 bases, with 9 bases between. The CDR3 length is 14 residues. Germline V gene lookup returns CDR1 WNHNN and CDR2 SYGVQD (reference sequence). CDR3 bases: TGCGCCAGCAGTGATGGGGGGTCCTCCTACGAGCAGTACTTC. This sequence encodes CASSDGGSSYEQYF.

The gene calls are TRBV2 and TRBJ1-2, with 7 bases matching TRBD1. J was trimmed by 3 bases and V by 5 bases; bases with no gene match: 6. The CDR3 covers 14 residues. Germline V gene lookup returns CDR1 SNHLY and CDR2 FYNNEI. The CDR3: CASSLDRADYGYTF. The CDR3 DNA follows: TGTGCCAGCAGTCTTGACAGGGCGGACTATGGCTACACCTTC.

The chain links TRBV7-2 to TRBJ2-1; a weak D match, TRBD2 (5 bases). Germline V gene lookup returns CDR1 SGHTA and CDR2 FQGNSA. Trimming removed 1 base at V and 0 bases at J, with 10 bases between. The CDR3 has 16 residues. CDR3 protein: CASSLVFGNSYNEQFF. As DNA, the CDR3 is TGTGCCAGCAGCTTAGTTTTCGGGAACTCCTACAATGAGCAGTTCTTC. Filled out from reference TRBV7-2 and TRBJ2-1, the complete variable domain reads GAGVSQSPSNKVTEKGKDVELRCDPISGHTALYWYRQSLGQGLEFLIYFQGNSAPDKSGLPSDRFSAERTGGSVSTLTIQRTQQEDSAVYLCASSLVFGNSYNEQFFGPGTRLTVL.

This clone was recorded once. The chain recombines TRBV7-8 with TRBJ1-5; TRBD1 matches 7 bases. V gave up 4 bases and J gave up 2 bases; unmatched junction bases: 2. The CDR3 runs to 14 residues. Germline assignment: CDR1 SGHVS and CDR2 FQNEAQ. The CDR3 region is CASSSTGGNQPQHF. CDR3 bases: TGTGCCAGCAGCTCTACAGGGGGCAATCAGCCCCAGCATTTT. Supplemented by reference TRBV7-8 and TRBJ1-5, the full variable domain reads GAGVSQSPRYKVAKRGQDVALRCDPISGHVSLFWYQQALGQGPEFLTYFQNEAQLDKSGLPSDRFFAERPEGSVSTLKIQRTQQEDSAVYLCASSSTGGNQPQHFGDGTRLSIL.

The chain employs TRBV10-3 and TRBJ1-5; 9 bases agree with TRBD1. Germline V gene sequence: CDR1 ENHRY, CDR2 SYGVKD. V gave up 2 bases and J gave up 4 bases; unmatched junction bases: 6. CDR3 size: 16 residues. The CDR3 sequence is CAISETGGQGNQPQHF. The CDR3 DNA sequence: TGTGCCATCAGTGAGACGGGGGGACAGGGAAATCAGCCCCAGCATTTT.

This clone was counted a single time. The V gene is TRBV5-6, the J gene TRBJ1-1; TRBD1 is a possible D gene (5 bases). CDR3 length: 15 residues. The germline CDR1 and CDR2 sequences are SGHDT and YYEEEE. V shed 0 bases and J shed 4 bases, with 13 bases lying between them. CDR3: CASSLVGTGGTEAFF. The CDR3 DNA reads as TGTGCCAGCAGCTTGGTGGGGACGGGGGGCACTGAAGCTTTCTTT.

This clone came up once. The rearrangement joins TRBV28 to TRBJ2-1; 14 nucleotides agree with TRBD2. V was clipped by 6 bases and J by 12 bases; unmatched bases: 19. The V gene's germline CDR1 is MDHEN and CDR2 SYDVKM. This CDR3 region has 18 residues. CDR3 sequence reads: CASRQPPTGTSGSLGQFF. CDR3 DNA: TGTGCCAGCAGGCAGCCACCCACCGGGACTAGCGGGAGTTTGGGGCAGTTCTTC.

Only a few counts were recorded for this clone. This chain joins TRBV12-3 or TRBV12-4 and TRBJ1-5; D might be TRBD1 (5 bases). Trimming stripped 8 bases from V and 6 bases from J, with 14 bases between. The CDR3 runs to 13 residues. CDR3 in DNA: TGTGCCAGCCATGCAGGCGGGGCTCAGCCCCAGCATTTT. It codes for CASHAGGAQPQHF.

This clone appeared a single time. The chain recombines TRBV28 with TRBJ1-1; 7 bases align to TRBD1. V lost 5 bases, J lost 1 base, and 10 bases stayed unmatched. Per germline, CDR1 MDHEN and CDR2 SYDVKM. The CDR3 totals 16 residues. In DNA form, the CDR3 reads TGTGCCAGCAGTATTAACAGGGGAATTGGGAACACTGAAGCTTTCTTT. The encoded protein is CASSINRGIGNTEAFF.

The chain is built from TRBV27 and TRBJ2-2; 8 nucleotides agree with TRBD1. This CDR3 contains 16 residues. Germline CDR1 is MNHEY and CDR2 is SMNVEV (reference sequence). V was pared by 1 base and J by 1 base, with 2 bases of the junction left unmatched. CDR3 residues: CASSLFGTGNTGELFF. CDR3 nucleotides: TGTGCCAGCAGTTTATTTGGGACAGGGAACACCGGGGAGCTGTTTTTT.

The V and J genes are TRBV6-5 and TRBJ2-2, with 8 bases fitting TRBD1. V was pared by 6 bases and J by 5 bases, with 8 bases of the junction left unmatched. The CDR3 sequence is 15 residues long. CDR1 and CDR2 (germline): MNHEY, SVGAGI. CDR3 nucleotide sequence: TGTGCCAGCAGACCGGGACAGGCGCTTACCGGGGAGCTGTTTTTT. Translating it yields CASRPGQALTGELFF.

V usage is TRBV5-7 and J usage is TRBJ2-5; maybe TRBD2 (6 bases). TRBV5-7 is sorted into the ORF group, with uncertain function. The CDR3 totals 14 residues. V lost 0 bases and J 4 bases, leaving 10 bases between the germline ends. The CDR3 spells CASSLVAGSETQYF. The DNA for the CDR3 is TGTGCCAGCAGCTTGGTTGCGGGATCAGAGACCCAGTACTTC.

The chain recombines TRBV28 with TRBJ2-7, with TRBD2 as a possible D gene (6 bases). This CDR3 region has 12 residues. V shed 5 bases and J shed 6 bases, with 11 bases lying between them. Germline V gene data show CDR1 as MDHEN and CDR2 as SYDVKM. For the CDR3, the DNA is TGTGCCAGCAGTGTACTAGCATCCGAGCAGTACTTC. Protein sequence: CASSVLASEQYF.